A few counts support the clone carrying this T cell receptor (beta chain). It was with a sample-barcoded 5' primer and a J-beta primer mix that a second PCR of roughly 7 to 12 cycles was run. TCRdb analysed the 5' RACE reads with MiXCR anew, one entry per CDR3 protein. Here the sample spans 1 million or so distinct CDR3 sequences, 40% to 50% being singletons. Per germline, CDR1 PRHDT and CDR2 FYEKMQ (reference sequence). This CDR3 has 14 amino acids. Trimming cost V 5 bases and J 4 bases, with 13 bases left between them. This specimen comes from a study of blood T cells in healthy people across ages. The specimen sequenced was blood. The receptor was isolated from a woman in her sixties in good health. The chain joins TRBV13 to TRBJ2-3, with TRBD1 as a possible D gene (6 bases). As DNA, the CDR3 is TGTGCCAGCAGCCCACACAGGGCTGCAGATACGCAGTATTTT. Protein product: CASSPHRAADTQYF.